This T cell receptor beta chain was recovered during a study of OX40 agonist ivuxolimab in advanced cancers. Whole-study results and caveats: Clonal expansion by week 6 occurred in CD4+ and CD8+ blood T cells (at 0.1 to 3.0 mg/kg).

TCRdb's table, derived via immunoSEQ multiplex PCR, lists solely in-frame clones and lacks some. Among 50,000 to 65,000 clones listed, about 91% were seen once. Trimming removed 2 bases from V and 5 bases from J, with 7 bases in between. Germline V gene data show CDR1 as SGHRS and CDR2 as YFSETQ. The CDR3 has 12 residues. With respect to this clone: As yet, its antigen is unknown.

At cycle 4 day 1, cycle 7 day 1, and baseline, blood was sampled. Sequences were derived from CD4+ or CD8+ T cells sorted from blood, sampled in a trial of the OX40 agonist ivuxolimab. The receptor comes from an adult with an advanced solid tumor such as melanoma, head and neck, liver or kidney cancer. The genes are TRBV5-1 and TRBJ2-5; D ambiguous. The CDR3 bases are TGCGCCAGCAGCTTACAGTCGGAGACCCAGTACTTC. Translating it yields CASSLQSETQYF.